One and the same sample provided the 27 T cell receptor beta chains below, sequenced in a study of T cell responses to AZD1222 COVID-19 vaccine (dated by TCRdb to the early 2020s). The library was obtained by the immunoSEQ multiplex PCR assay. TCRdb provides this immuneACCESS table in a form limited to in-frame rearrangements. Some clones are lacking; in checked studies, under half of them reflect an unresolved V gene, and why the rest are absent is not known. This sample is represented by around 130,000 clones; more than 90% of them were singletons. The ten most abundant clones make up about 1.1% of the sample. What this sample's time point label stands for: about 28 days (+/-7) after the second vaccine dose. The source material was peripheral blood, sampled 28 days after the second AZD1222 dose. The receptor set was obtained from an adult who received the AZD1222 COVID-19 vaccine.

The genes are TRBV15 and TRBJ1-2; D unresolved. Between the trimmed V and J ends, which lost 0 bases and 1 base, there was a span of 3 bases. Germline-derived CDR1 and CDR2 are LNHNV and YYDKDF (reference sequence). The CDR3 has 13 residues. CDR3 bases: TGTGCCACCAGCAGAGATTTTAACTATGGCTACACCTTC. Amino acids: CATSRDFNYGYTF.

The rearrangement links TRBV6-2 or TRBV6-3 to TRBJ1-5; no firm D call. With 0 bases removed from V and 0 bases from J, the gap between germline ends came to 9 bases. The CDR3 has 16 residues. CDR1 is MNHEY, CDR2 SVGEGT, per germline. CDR3 sequence reads: CASSYSGRVSNQPQHF. CDR3 DNA sequence: TGTGCCAGCAGTTACTCGGGGAGAGTTAGCAATCAGCCCCAGCATTTT.

J is TRBJ2-7 and V is TRBV5-1, with unresolved D. The CDR3 runs to 15 residues. From germline, CDR1 is SGHRS and CDR2 YFSETQ. V was trimmed by 0 bases and J by 8 bases, leaving 18 bases between them. CDR3 sequence reads: CASSLAETESRQQYF. The CDR3, as DNA: TGCGCCAGCAGCTTGGCCGAAACGGAGAGTCGGCAGCAGTACTTC.

This chain connects TRBV5-1 to TRBJ2-3; D call uncertain. The CDR3 has 15 residues. V lost 0 bases to trimming and J lost 4 bases, with 12 bases between them. Germline V lookup: CDR1 SGHRS, CDR2 YFSETQ. This CDR3 reads CASSLVGSKADTQYF. The CDR3 DNA follows: TGCGCCAGCAGCTTGGTTGGGTCGAAGGCAGATACGCAGTATTTT.

The V and J genes are TRBV7-9 and TRBJ2-3, with 13 bases matching TRBD2. The V segment lost 1 base and the J segment 5 bases; nucleotides outside the gene matches: 3. Per germline, CDR1 SEHNR and CDR2 FQNEAQ (reference sequence). The CDR3 has 16 residues. This chain's CDR3 is CASSLDRTSGGDTQYF. DNA of the CDR3: TGTGCCAGCAGCTTAGACAGGACTAGCGGGGGAGATACGCAGTATTTT.

This clone was counted only a few times. The V and J genes are TRBV19 and TRBJ1-5, with D uncertain. Per the germline V gene, CDR1 is LNHDA and CDR2 is SQIVND (reference sequence). The V end was cut by 9 bases, the J end by 1 base, with 7 bases between. The CDR3 runs 12 residues. Here the CDR3 reads CASAWSNQPQHF. In nucleotides, the CDR3 is TGTGCCAGCGCTTGGAGCAATCAGCCCCAGCATTTT.

The chain employs TRBV5-1 and TRBJ1-5, with no clear D. V was pared by 0 bases and J by 3 bases, with 10 bases between. Germline CDR1 SGHRS, CDR2 YFSETQ. The length of the CDR3 is 15 residues. The CDR3 region is CASSLAPEINQPQHF. The CDR3, as DNA: TGCGCCAGCAGCTTGGCTCCAGAAATCAATCAGCCCCAGCATTTT.

The genes are TRBV30 and TRBJ2-7; no clear D gene. V gave up 2 bases and J gave up 3 bases, with 11 bases separating them. The CDR3 has 13 amino acids. Germline CDR1 is GTSNPN and CDR2 is SVGIG (reference sequence). CDR3 protein: CAWSRYQNYEQYF. The CDR3 DNA reads TGTGCCTGGAGTCGCTATCAGAACTACGAGCAGTACTTC.

The rearrangement uses TRBV4-3 and TRBJ2-7; D gene unclear. V dropped 3 bases and J dropped 3 bases, with 15 bases sitting between them. This CDR3 has 15 amino acids. Germline V gene lookup returns CDR1 LGHNA and CDR2 YSLEER. CDR3 nucleotide sequence: TGCGCCAGCAGCCAGGAGTATATCGGCTACTACGAGCAGTACTTC. Translating it yields CASSQEYIGYYEQYF.

The V call is TRBV9, the J call TRBJ1-2; TRBD1 matches at 8 bases. The CDR3 extends over 16 amino acids. Trimming cost V 1 base and J 7 bases; bases outside gene matches: 12. CDR1 and CDR2 (germline): SGDLS, YYNGEE. The DNA for the CDR3 is TGTGCCAGCAGCGTAAGTGCGGGACAGGTCTCAGGTGGCTACACCTTC. As protein: CASSVSAGQVSGGYTF. Full variable domain (outside the CDR3, taken from reference TRBV9 and TRBJ1-2): DSGVTQTPKHLITATGQRVTLRCSPRSGDLSVYWYQQSLDQGLQFLIQYYNGEERAKGNILERFSAQQFPDLHSELNLSSLELGDSALYFCASSVSAGQVSGGYTFGSGTRLTVV.

The chain has TRBV3-1 (or the pseudogene TRBV3-2) and TRBJ1-5; D is unclear. The V gene's germline CDR1 is LGHDT and CDR2 YNNKEL (reference sequence). V was trimmed by 4 bases and J by 0 bases, leaving 7 bases between them. The CDR3 is made up of 14 amino acids. CDR3 DNA: TGTGCCAGCAGCCCTCCAAATAGCAATCAGCCCCAGCATTTT. Its protein product is CASSPPNSNQPQHF.

J is TRBJ1-2 and V is TRBV18; 7 bases fit TRBD1. The germline V gene has CDR1 KGHSH and CDR2 LQKENI. This CDR3 comprises 16 residues. Trimming removed 3 bases from V and 4 bases from J; junction bases left unmatched: 11. CDR3 in DNA: TGTGCCAGCTCACCTACGGGACAGTCCTCAGGCTATGGCTACACCTTC. It specifies CASSPTGQSSGYGYTF.

The CDR3 DNA sequence: TGTGCCAGCAGCCCCCAGGGGTACGAGCAGTACTTC. Amino acid sequence: CASSPQGYEQYF. The chain is built from TRBV9 and TRBJ2-7; D perhaps matches TRBD1 (6 bases). V lost 4 bases, J lost 4 bases, and 9 bases lay in between. Germline-derived CDR1 and CDR2 are SGDLS and YYNGEE. This CDR3 has 12 residues. Full variable domain (remainder filled in from reference TRBV9 and TRBJ2-7): DSGVTQTPKHLITATGQRVTLRCSPRSGDLSVYWYQQSLDQGLQFLIQYYNGEERAKGNILERFSAQQFPDLHSELNLSSLELGDSALYFCASSPQGYEQYFGPGTRLTVT.

CDR3 amino acids: CASSQATNEKLFF. CDR3 nucleotides: TGTGCCAGCTCCCAAGCAACTAATGAAAAACTGTTTTTT. The chain recombines TRBV7-7 with TRBJ1-4; D call uncertain. V was clipped by 8 bases and J by 0 bases, with 7 bases between them. Germline V lookup: CDR1 SSHAT, CDR2 FNYEAQ (reference sequence). This CDR3 is 13 amino acids long.

The chain uses TRBV19 and TRBJ1-4; D gene uncertain. Germline V gene data show CDR1 as LNHDA and CDR2 as SQIVND (reference sequence). V dropped 0 bases and J dropped 7 bases, with 12 bases sitting between them. The CDR3 has 15 amino acids. The CDR3 nucleotides are TGTGCCAGTAGTATAGATCGTCCAGCAAGTGAAAAACTGTTTTTT. Protein: CASSIDRPASEKLFF.

To note about this clone: Additional DNA sequences in this sample encode the identical CDR3. The chain links TRBV6-5 to TRBJ2-7; D ambiguous. The length of the CDR3 is 13 residues. The germline CDR1 and CDR2 sequences are MNHEY and SVGAGI. The V and J ends lost 2 bases and 1 base respectively, with 6 bases between them. The CDR3 DNA follows: TGTGCCAGCAGTTACCCCGGGTCCTACGAGCAGTACTTC. This gives the protein CASSYPGSYEQYF.

The chain employs TRBV7-9 and TRBJ1-2; D unresolved. V dropped 2 bases and J dropped 4 bases, with 14 bases sitting between them. This CDR3 contains 15 residues. Germline values: CDR1 SEHNR, CDR2 FQNEAQ (reference sequence). This CDR3 is CASSLWAGTSYGYTF. The DNA of the CDR3 is TGTGCCAGCAGCTTATGGGCAGGAACTTCCTATGGCTACACCTTC.

This chain connects TRBV5-1 to TRBJ1-2; TRBD1 matches 8 bases. The CDR3 totals 16 residues. Germline V gene sequence: CDR1 SGHRS, CDR2 YFSETQ. J gave up 4 bases and V 1 base, and 9 bases lay outside the gene matches. CDR3 sequence reads: CASSLNGGTGAYGYTF. The DNA of the CDR3 is TGCGCCAGCAGCTTGAACGGAGGGACAGGAGCCTATGGCTACACCTTC.

The chain couples TRBV2 to TRBJ1-1, with D perhaps matching TRBD1 (6 bases). The CDR3 has 14 residues. The germline V gene has CDR1 SNHLY and CDR2 FYNNEI. Trimming shortened V by 8 bases and J by 0 bases, and 13 bases separated the two germline ends. CDR3 in amino acids: CASLRGDMNTEAFF. The CDR3 DNA reads as TGTGCCAGCCTCCGGGGGGACATGAACACTGAAGCTTTCTTT. Filled out from reference TRBV2 and TRBJ1-1, the complete variable domain reads EPEVTQTPSHQVTQMGQEVILRCVPISNHLYFYWYRQILGQKVEFLVSFYNNEISEKSEIFDDQFSVERPDGSNFTLKIRSTKLEDSAMYFCASLRGDMNTEAFFGQGTRLTVV.

The chain combines TRBV5-4 with TRBJ1-6; 7 nucleotides match TRBD1. V trimming: 4 bases; J trimming: 9 bases; junction bases outside the gene matches: 10. CDR3 size: 15 residues. CDR1 and CDR2 (germline): SGHNT, YYREEE (reference sequence). DNA of the CDR3: TGTGCCAGCAGCCTAGAAAGCAGGGGGTTTTCACCCCTCCACTTT. This gives the protein CASSLESRGFSPLHF.

The chain combines TRBV6-5 with TRBJ2-7; possible D gene TRBD2, 5 bases. Between the trimmed V and J ends, which lost 2 bases and 2 bases, there was a span of 10 bases. This CDR3 is 14 amino acids long. Germline V gene sequence: CDR1 MNHEY, CDR2 SVGAGI. The DNA for the CDR3 is TGTGCCAGCAGTTACCCCGGAGGCACCTACGAGCAGTACTTC. Its protein product is CASSYPGGTYEQYF.

The V gene is TRBV7-2, the J gene TRBJ1-2, with D perhaps matching TRBD1 (5 bases). Germline assignment: CDR1 SGHTA and CDR2 FQGNSA. The length of the CDR3 is 13 residues. V gave up 4 bases and J gave up 3 bases, with 9 bases separating them. CDR3 in amino acids: CASSYRRDYGYTF. The DNA for the CDR3 is TGTGCCAGCAGCTACAGGAGAGACTATGGCTACACCTTC.

This chain joins TRBV19 and TRBJ1-4; 7 bases match TRBD1. Germline CDR1 reads LNHDA; CDR2 reads SQIVND (reference sequence). The CDR3 loop spans 16 amino acids. V dropped 2 bases and J dropped 3; count of bases not matched to a gene: 6. CDR3: CASSIPPGQSNEKLFF. The CDR3 DNA follows: TGTGCCAGTAGTATACCGCCGGGACAGTCTAATGAAAAACTGTTTTTT. The full variable domain, completed using reference TRBV19 and TRBJ1-4, is DGGITQSPKYLFRKEGQNVTLSCEQNLNHDAMYWYRQDPGQGLRLIYYSQIVNDFQKGDIAEGYSVSREKKESFPLTVTSAQKNPTAFYLCASSIPPGQSNEKLFFGSGTQLSVL.

The chain uses TRBV30 and TRBJ1-2; a possible D gene is TRBD1 (5 bases). This CDR3 has 10 residues. Germline CDR1 reads GTSNPN; CDR2 reads SVGIG (reference sequence). V lost 8 bases and J lost 9, with 13 bases in between. The CDR3 coding sequence is TGTGCCAGCAGGGCTATGAGCTACACCTTC. Its translation is CASRAMSYTF.

The J gene is TRBJ2-5, the V gene TRBV18, with D hard to call. CDR3 length: 14 residues. The V and J ends lost 0 bases and 5 bases respectively, with 10 bases between them. The V gene's germline CDR1 is KGHSH and CDR2 LQKENI. CDR3 sequence: CASSPPSGFETQYF. CDR3 DNA: TGTGCCAGCTCACCACCATCAGGTTTCGAGACCCAGTACTTC.

The rearrangement uses TRBV15 and TRBJ1-1; 7 positions agree with TRBD1. The CDR3 consists of 16 residues. The germline V gene has CDR1 LNHNV and CDR2 YYDKDF (reference sequence). J lost 10 bases, V lost 2 bases, and 16 bases had no gene match. The CDR3 spells CATSRHGQVQRGRAFF. In DNA form, the CDR3 reads TGTGCCACCAGCAGACACGGACAGGTCCAGAGGGGGAGAGCTTTCTTT.

This clone was seen more than once but under ten times. The rearrangement joins TRBV5-4 to TRBJ2-2; D might be TRBD2 (5 bases). Per germline, CDR1 SGHNT and CDR2 YYREEE (reference sequence). The CDR3 runs to 16 residues. Deletions cut 8 bases from V and 0 bases from J, with 17 bases between. CDR3 coding DNA: TGTGCCAGTCAAAGGACGGGGAATTCGAACACCGGGGAGCTGTTTTTT. Its protein product is CASQRTGNSNTGELFF. The whole variable domain, filled in from reference TRBV5-4 and TRBJ2-2, reads ETGVTQSPTHLIKTRGQQVTLRCSSQSGHNTVSWYQQALGQGPQFIFQYYREEENGRGNFPPRFSGLQFPNYSSELNVNALELDDSALYLCASQRTGNSNTGELFFGEGSRLTVL.